The entry that follows covers one T cell receptor (beta chain) sequence. Its antigen remains unidentified. One junction end does not reproduce the germline sequence, and a read error may be involved. The investigators made TCR beta cDNA from approximately 0.5 ug total RNA, using a constant-region primer. What produced the TCR beta libraries was three nested multiplex PCR rounds using slightly modified ARM-PCR. It was with TRBV1-TRBV30 forward primers and a C-beta reverse primer that the first two PCR rounds were run, at about 10 cycles each. In TCRdb, the multiplex PCR reads were re-called with MiXCR into one record per CDR3 protein. The table lists around 120,000 distinct CDR3 sequences, approximately 71% of them singletons. The data belong to a study of tumor-infiltrating lymphocytes in primary liver carcinoma. Across the study: Staging placed the tumors at T1-T3 N0M0, and they measured about 4 to 10 cm across.

Germline values: CDR1 MGHRA, CDR2 YSYEKL. The CDR3 has 14 residues. Study conclusions and caveats: Tumors had a top-250-clone fraction that was significantly higher than blood (p = 0.039). Tumor region pairs shared more overlap than did tumor-adjacent and tumor-blood pairs.

The source material, 20-30 mg of unsorted bulk tissue, was used to co-extract RNA and DNA. Chronic HBV infection, untreated so far, was present in the patients. Sequences were obtained from tumor-adjacent normal liver tissue. J is TRBJ1-5 and V is TRBV4-1; the D is unclear. This receptor was taken from a woman aged 60-75 years with primary liver carcinoma and hepatitis B virus infection. CDR3 amino acids: CASSLEHGWQPQHF. As DNA, the CDR3 is TGCGCCAGCAGTCTAGAACATGGGTGGCAGCCCCAGCATTTC.